The 21 T cell receptor beta chains in this list originate from one sample, sequenced in a study of T cells in women clearing cervical HPV infection. Here immunoSEQ multiplex PCR was the method, and the copy in TCRdb shows in-frame clones only, minus some. This specimen shows about 25,000 clones; the ten leading clones hold 3.7%. The sequenced material came from blood buffy coat. These receptors were taken from a woman between 18 and 69 years old with a cervical HPV16 infection that either progressed to CIN3+ or cleared (not recorded which).

This clone is deemed medium-sized by its frequency. Coverage ceases 3 residues before the CDR3 finishes, and the germline J gene fills in the end. The gene calls are TRBV6-1 and TRBJ2-3; D call uncertain. This CDR3 comprises 14 residues. V lost 2 bases to trimming and J lost 2 bases, with 8 bases between them. CDR1 is MNHNS, CDR2 SASEGT, per germline. CDR3 sequence reads: CASSEFLSTDTQYF. The sequenced CDR3 bases are TGTGCCAGCAGTGAATTCCTTTCCACAGATACG.

About this clone itself: Read coverage stops 3 residues before the CDR3 terminus; the germline J gene supplies the remainder. V usage is TRBV20-1 and J usage is TRBJ1-1; TRBD1 might be the D (6 bases). Trimming shortened V by 5 bases and J by 0 bases, and 7 bases separated the two germline ends. Germline CDR1 is DFQATT and CDR2 is SNEGSKA (reference sequence). The CDR3 loop spans 12 amino acids. The DNA read from the CDR3 is TGCAGTGCTGGACAGTTGAACACTGAA. Translation gives CSAGQLNTE. The entire CDR3 is CSAGQLNTEAFF.

Comments on this clone: The read ends 3 residues shy of where the CDR3 ends; the end is completed using the germline J gene. The V and J genes are TRBV5-1 and TRBJ2-7; 7 bases fit TRBD1. This CDR3 spans 13 amino acids. Germline trimming cut 7 bases from V and 0 bases from J; bases unmatched to any gene: 4. Germline V gives CDR1 SGHRS, CDR2 YFSETQ. The CDR3 is CASSDRSSYEQYF. The CDR3 bases that were read are TGCGCCAGCTCGGACAGGAGCTCCTACGAG.

Comment on this clone: The read ends 3 residues before the CDR3 terminus; that terminus is restored from the germline J gene. This chain connects TRBV7-7 to TRBJ2-3, with 9 bases matching TRBD2. CDR1 SSHAT and CDR2 FNYEAQ come from the germline V gene (reference sequence). The V and J ends lost 4 bases and 2 bases, in that order; junction bases with no gene match: 4. This CDR3 is built from 15 residues. Partial CDR3 DNA: TGTGCCAGCAGCTCGTCTAGCGGGATCACAGATACG. Translating it yields CASSSSSGITDT. The complete CDR3 reads CASSSSSGITDTQYF.

To note about this clone: The missing CDR3 end, 3 residues past where the read stops, is filled in from the germline J gene. The rearrangement links TRBV6-2 or TRBV6-3 to TRBJ2-7; TRBD1 might be the D (6 bases). This CDR3 comprises 15 residues. V lost 11 bases to trimming and J lost 2 bases, with 22 bases between them. CDR1 is MNHEY and CDR2 is SVGEGT in the germline V gene. The DNA read from the CDR3 is TGTGCCGCCTTTTCTGGACAGAACAGCCCCTACGAG. Amino acid sequence: CAAFSGQNSPYE. The entire CDR3 reads CAAFSGQNSPYEQYF.

Notes on this clone: The junction differs from germline at one of its ends, possibly a read error. From the germline J gene comes the end of the CDR3, since the read stops 3 residues before it. The chain couples TRBV4-2 to TRBJ2-7; 7 nucleotides align to TRBD2. The CDR3 covers 18 residues. Germline-derived CDR1 and CDR2 are LGHNA and YNFKEQ. This CDR3 is CASSQDFPTSVFSYEQYF. The CDR3 DNA, read in part, is TGCGCCAGCAGCCAAGACTTCCCAACTAGCGTCTTCTCCTACGAG.

About this clone: A junction end diverges from the germline sequence, so it may reflect a read error. Read data end 3 residues before the CDR3 end; the end is taken from the germline J gene. The V gene is TRBV7-2, the J gene TRBJ1-5; D is perhaps TRBD1 (6 bases). The CDR3 is 15 residues long. Germline values: CDR1 SGHTA, CDR2 FQGNSA. The CDR3 bases that were read are TGTGCCGGCAGCTTAGCAGGGGTCGGCAATCAGCCC. It specifies CAGSLAGVGNQP. The whole CDR3 sequence is CAGSLAGVGNQPQHF. The variable domain in full, with the rest retrieved from reference TRBV7-2 and TRBJ1-5, is GAGVSQSPSNKVTEKGKDVELRCDPISGHTALYWYRQSLGQGLEFLIYFQGNSAPDKSGLPSDRFSAERTGGSVSTLTIQRTQQEDSAVYLCAGSLAGVGNQPQHFGDGTRLSIL.

As to this clone: The read ends 3 residues early relative to the CDR3; the germline J gene fills the gap. The V call is TRBV20-1, the J call TRBJ1-5; the D gene is possibly TRBD1 (5 bases). Looked up from germline, CDR1 is DFQATT and CDR2 is SNEGSKA (reference sequence). V was shortened by 2 bases and J by 0 bases, with 11 bases between the two germline ends. CDR3 length equals 15 residues. The sequenced CDR3 bases are TGCAGTGCTAGACTCCAGGGTAATAGCAATCAGCCC. Its translation is CSARLQGNSNQP. The CDR3 as a whole reads CSARLQGNSNQPQHF.

Concerning this clone: The read ends 3 residues early relative to the CDR3; the germline J gene fills the gap. The chain combines TRBV19 with TRBJ2-2; TRBD1 matches at 7 bases. The CDR3 extends over 16 amino acids. Germline V lookup: CDR1 LNHDA, CDR2 SQIVND (reference sequence). CDR3 bases read: TGTGCCAGTAGTGTGACAGGGCGCGCCGCTAATTCACCG. It yields the protein CASSVTGRAANSP. The full CDR3 sequence reads CASSVTGRAANSPLFF. Drawing the rest from reference TRBV19 and TRBJ2-2, the complete variable domain is DGGITQSPKYLFRKEGQNVTLSCEQNLNHDAMYWYRQDPGQGLRLIYYSQIVNDFQKGDIAEGYSVSREKKESFPLTVTSAQKNPTAFYLCASSVTGRAANSPLFFGEGSRLTVL.

Regarding this clone: The read halts 3 residues ahead of the CDR3 end, with the missing end drawn from the germline J gene. The chain is built from TRBV9 and TRBJ2-7, with no clear D. Germline V CDR1 and CDR2: SGDLS, YYNGEE. This CDR3 is built from 15 residues. Between the trimmed V and J ends, which lost 0 bases and 2 bases, there was a span of 12 bases. CDR3 protein: CASSVEAGAPYEQYF. The DNA read from the CDR3 is TGTGCCAGCAGCGTAGAGGCAGGCGCCCCCTACGAG.

Regarding this clone: The read terminates 3 residues ahead of where the CDR3 ends, so the germline J gene completes it. J is TRBJ2-4 and V is TRBV12-3 or TRBV12-4; D is undetermined. The CDR3 is made up of 12 amino acids. Between the trimmed V and J ends, which lost 6 bases and 3 bases, there was a span of 6 bases. The DNA read from the CDR3 is TGTGCCAGCAGGACTGGCAAAAACATT. Its protein is CASRTGKNI. The entire CDR3 is CASRTGKNIQYF.

The CDR3 region is CASSSGGGKPPGYTF. The covered CDR3 bases are TGTGCCAGCAGTTCCGGAGGGGGCAAACCACCGGGC. This chain uses TRBV6-2 or TRBV6-3 with TRBJ1-2; TRBD1 aligns across 7 bases. The read ends 3 residues before the CDR3 terminus; that terminus is restored from the germline J gene. Germline V CDR1 and CDR2: MNHEY, SVGEGT. The CDR3 sequence is 15 residues long.

On this clone: The read finishes 3 residues shy of the CDR3 end, and the germline J gene is used to complete it. The V and J genes are TRBV7-3 and TRBJ1-1; 8 bases align to TRBD1. Germline-derived CDR1 and CDR2 are SGHTA and FQGTGA. V gave up 4 bases and J gave up 7 bases; unmatched junction bases: 5. There are 13 residues in the CDR3. CDR3 loop: CASSSGQGLEAFF. The CDR3 bases that were read are TGTGCCAGCAGCTCCGGACAGGGCCTTGAA.

As to this clone: The read ends 3 residues shy of where the CDR3 ends; the end is completed using the germline J gene. The gene calls are TRBV4-2 and TRBJ2-7; D is undetermined. This CDR3 spans 12 amino acids. CDR1 and CDR2 from the germline V gene are LGHNA and YNFKEQ. The germline V and J ends were trimmed by 0 bases and 3 bases, with 3 bases remaining between them. The CDR3 bases that were read are TGTGCCAGCAGCCAAGATCGCTACGAG. Its translation: CASSQDRYE. The CDR3 in its entirety is CASSQDRYEQYF.

To note about this clone: The sequenced fragment ends 3 residues before the CDR3 boundary, so the rest is inferred from the germline J gene. The chain joins TRBV2 to TRBJ2-1, with 8 bases aligning to TRBD2. Trimming removed 7 bases from V and 8 bases from J; junction bases left unmatched: 4. The CDR3 has 12 amino acids. Looked up from germline, CDR1 is SNHLY and CDR2 is FYNNEI. CDR3 sequence: CASKAGVDEQFF. The covered CDR3 bases are TGTGCCAGCAAAGCGGGGGTTGATGAG.

Worth noting for this clone: The sequence runs out 3 residues before the end of the CDR3; the remainder is reconstructed from the germline J gene. The J gene is TRBJ2-3, the V gene TRBV29-1; D is possibly TRBD2 (6 bases). The CDR3 length is 13 residues. Germline values: CDR1 SQVTM, CDR2 ANQGSEA. The part of the CDR3 DNA that was read is TGCAGCGTTGATGGAGGGGCGACGAATTCG. The encoded protein is CSVDGGATNS. The full-length CDR3 reads as CSVDGGATNSQYF.

A remark on this clone: The read gets to within 3 residues of the CDR3 end, and the germline J gene fills in the rest. The chain uses TRBV5-1 and TRBJ1-4, with D hard to call. Between the trimmed V and J ends, which lost 8 bases and 0 bases, there was a span of 8 bases. Germline loops: CDR1 SGHRS, CDR2 YFSETQ. The CDR3 runs to 13 residues. The CDR3 region is CASKTATNEKLFF. The sequenced part of the CDR3 DNA is TGCGCCAGTAAAACAGCAACTAATGAAAAA.

Concerning this clone: Read data end 3 residues before the CDR3 end; the end is taken from the germline J gene. The chain couples TRBV5-1 to TRBJ2-3, with 7 bases fitting TRBD2. CDR3 length: 16 residues. V shed 7 bases, J shed 4 bases, and the junction held 15 bases outside the gene matches. The germline CDR1 and CDR2 sequences are SGHRS and YFSETQ. The DNA read from the CDR3 is TGCGCCAGCCGCCATCGGGCCCCTAGCGGAGCAGATACG. Amino acid sequence: CASRHRAPSGADT. The entire CDR3 sequence reads CASRHRAPSGADTQYF.

In the case of this clone: The missing CDR3 end, 3 residues past where the read stops, is filled in from the germline J gene. The chain recombines TRBV6-1 with TRBJ2-3, with a weak D call TRBD1 (5 bases). The germline CDR1 and CDR2 sequences are MNHNS and SASEGT. The CDR3 runs to 16 residues. Deletions cut 0 bases from V and 2 bases from J, with 12 bases between. CDR3 sequence: CASSEAHRSHTDTQYF. The CDR3 DNA, read in part, is TGTGCCAGCAGTGAAGCCCACAGGTCCCACACAGATACG.

In the case of this clone: The CDR3 goes on 3 residues after the read ends, and that part is filled in from the germline J gene. This chain uses TRBV7-8 with TRBJ1-2; 9 bases are a match to TRBD1. The germline V gene encodes CDR1 SGHVS and CDR2 FQNEAQ. CDR3 length: 16 amino acids. CDR3 region: CASSLDSPQGAYDYTF. The DNA read from the CDR3 is TGTGCCAGCAGCTTAGATTCCCCACAGGGGGCCTACGAC. Variable domain in full (rest from reference TRBV7-8 and TRBJ1-2): GAGVSQSPRYKVAKRGQDVALRCDPISGHVSLFWYQQALGQGPEFLTYFQNEAQLDKSGLPSDRFFAERPEGSVSTLKIQRTQQEDSAVYLCASSLDSPQGAYDYTFGSGTRLTVV.

The CDR3 reads CASIKTSGAYNDYTF. The CDR3 DNA, read in part, is TGCGCCAGCATCAAAACTAGCGGTGCCTACAATGAC. This chain links TRBV5-1 with TRBJ1-2; no clear D. The read halts 3 residues ahead of the CDR3 end, with the missing end drawn from the germline J gene. The CDR3 contains 15 residues. Germline CDR1 reads SGHRS; CDR2 reads YFSETQ.